This is a list of T cell receptor beta chains from one sample in a study of T cells in Graves' hyperthyroidism and ophthalmopathy. TCRdb re-called the multiplex PCR reads through MiXCR, storing one row per CDR3 protein. The sample shows about 98,000 distinct CDR3 sequences, around 42% of them seen only once. Specimen: peripheral blood or thyroid tissue (not recorded which). These receptors all stem from a woman aged 25 to 39 with Graves' hyperthyroidism. CDR3s include the opening cysteine and the closing phenylalanine or tryptophan. D genes are given only for firm matches. Clone size is shown for a subset of rows, as once, few, many or a class of expanded clone.

D gene	clone size	V gene	CDR3 length	J gene	CDR3 protein	CDR3 DNA
.	.	TRBV10-3	15	TRBJ1-2	CAISPSLVPVYGYTF	TGTGCCATCAGTCCCAGCTTAGTACCCGTCTATGGCTACACCTTC
TRBD1	many	TRBV19	16	TRBJ1-5	CASSMGATGGNQPQHF	TGTGCCAGTAGTATGGGGGCGACAGGGGGCAATCAGCCCCAGCATTTT
.	many	TRBV7-9	15	TRBJ1-3	CASSGLGGSGNTIYF	TGTGCCAGCAGCGGGCTGGGGGGCTCTGGAAACACCATATATTTT
.	few	TRBV27	13	TRBJ1-5	CASSFGSGRPQHF	TGTGCCAGCAGTTTTGGGTCGGGGAGGCCCCAGCATTTT
.	many	TRBV2	11	TRBJ1-1	CASSEVAEAFF	TGTGCCAGCAGTGAAGTAGCTGAAGCTTTCTTT
TRBD2	.	TRBV7-2	12	TRBJ2-2	CASSYLSGELSF	TGTGCCAGCAGTTACCTCAGCGGGGAGCTGTCTTTT
.	many	TRBV9	14	TRBJ1-1	CASSVRPGLTEAFF	TGTGCCAGCAGCGTTCGGCCAGGGTTGACTGAAGCTTTCTTT
TRBD1	.	TRBV2	14	TRBJ1-1	CASSDWAGGAEAFF	TGTGCCAGCAGTGATTGGGCAGGGGGAGCTGAAGCTTTCTTT
TRBD1	medium-sized	TRBV2	13	TRBJ1-2	CASSEETGDGYTF	TGTGCCAGCAGTGAGGAGACAGGGGACGGCTACACCTTC
.	medium-sized	TRBV20-1	13	TRBJ2-5	CSASKQVGETQYF	TGCAGTGCTAGTAAACAGGTGGGAGAGACCCAGTACTTC
TRBD1	many	TRBV28	15	TRBJ2-7	CASSRGQGWFCEQYF	TGTGCCAGCAGTAGAGGACAGGGGTGGTTTTGCGAGCAGTACTTC
TRBD2	.	TRBV20-1	13	TRBJ2-7	CSATPSGRGEQYF	TGCAGTGCCACGCCTAGCGGGAGGGGCGAGCAGTACTTC
TRBD1	many	TRBV10-1	13	TRBJ2-3	CASSWGQTDTQYF	TGCGCCAGCAGTTGGGGACAGACAGATACGCAGTATTTT
TRBD1	many	TRBV10-3	14	TRBJ1-1	CAIREGQGAVEAFF	TGTGCCATCAGGGAGGGACAGGGGGCTGTTGAAGCTTTCTTT
.	many	TRBV28	13	TRBJ1-2	CASSTTRLYGYTF	TGTGCCAGCAGTACGACCAGATTGTATGGCTACACCTTC
TRBD2	once	TRBV2	14	TRBJ2-5	CASSQTSGSKTQYF	TGTGCCAGCAGTCAGACTAGCGGGAGTAAGACCCAGTACTTC
.	.	TRBV7-6	14	TRBJ1-2	CASSPDGVRGGYTF	TGTGCCAGCAGCCCAGACGGGGTCCGGGGAGGCTACACCTTC
.	.	TRBV10-3	14	TRBJ1-2	CAISAREGPYGYTF	TGTGCCATCAGTGCCAGGGAGGGTCCCTATGGCTACACCTTC
.	.	TRBV15	17	TRBJ2-7	CATSSFRGSTVSYEQYF	TGTGCCACCAGCAGTTTCAGGGGCTCCACTGTATCCTACGAGCAGTACTTC
.	many	TRBV6-5	15	TRBJ1-1	CASSYSIWGNTEAFF	TGTGCCAGCAGTTACTCGATATGGGGGAACACTGAAGCTTTCTTT
.	many	TRBV2	14	TRBJ2-2	CASRAGSNTGELFF	TGTGCCTCCCGCGCAGGATCGAACACCGGGGAGCTGTTTTTT
.	many	TRBV6-5	14	TRBJ2-5	CASSSSGRQETQYF	TGTGCCAGCAGTTCCTCCGGTCGGCAAGAGACCCAGTACTTC
.	many	TRBV6-6	15	TRBJ1-1	CASKILEGGNTEAFF	TGTGCCAGCAAAATACTTGAGGGCGGGAACACTGAAGCTTTCTTT
.	many	TRBV5-1	14	TRBJ2-7	CASSPDSLSYEQYF	TGCGCCAGCAGCCCTGACAGCCTATCCTACGAGCAGTACTTC
.	.	TRBV4-1	13	TRBJ1-2	CASSQMGLYGYTF	TGCGCCAGCAGCCAAATGGGGCTATATGGCTACACCTTC
TRBD1	.	TRBV7-2	13	TRBJ2-7	CAGSATGGGEQYF	TGTGCCGGCAGTGCAACAGGGGGCGGCGAGCAGTACTTC
.	many	TRBV6-1	13	TRBJ1-5	CASNIWSNQPQHF	TGTGCCAGCAATATTTGGAGCAATCAGCCCCAGCATTTT
.	many	TRBV7-8	14	TRBJ2-7	CASTTWDGNYEQYF	TGTGCCAGCACCACCTGGGACGGTAACTACGAGCAGTACTTC
TRBD1	.	TRBV7-9	17	TRBJ1-1	CASSSGTGGKGPTEAFF	TGTGCCAGCAGTTCCGGGACAGGGGGCAAGGGGCCCACTGAAGCTTTCTTT
TRBD2	many	TRBV12-3/TRBV12-4	14	TRBJ2-2	CASSIAGVTGELFF	TGTGCCAGCAGTATAGCGGGAGTTACCGGGGAGCTGTTTTTT
.	few	TRBV28	12	TRBJ1-1	CASSPRDLEAFF	TGTGCCAGCAGTCCCAGGGACCTTGAAGCTTTCTTT
.	many	TRBV19	13	TRBJ2-7	CASSITVRERQYF	TGTGCCAGTAGTATAACGGTCAGGGAACGGCAGTACTTC
TRBD2	many	TRBV10-1	17	TRBJ2-3	CASSAGTSRLVADTQYF	TGCGCCAGCAGTGCTGGGACTAGTCGTCTGGTCGCAGATACGCAGTATTTT
TRBD2	.	TRBV12-3/TRBV12-4	16	TRBJ2-5	CASSYTSGSGREAQYF	TGTGCCAGCAGCTATACTAGCGGGAGCGGTCGGGAGGCCCAATACTTC
.	.	TRBV7-9	14	TRBJ1-5	CASSDGSGNQPQHF	TGTGCCAGCAGCGACGGGAGTGGGAATCAGCCCCAGCATTTT
.	many	TRBV12-3/TRBV12-4	14	TRBJ2-5	CASSLERGEETQYF	TGTGCCAGCAGTTTAGAGCGTGGTGAGGAGACCCAGTACTTC
TRBD1	.	TRBV5-6	15	TRBJ2-2	CTSKSRQGLYGELFF	TGTACCAGCAAGAGTAGACAGGGGCTGTACGGGGAGCTGTTTTTT
TRBD2	many	TRBV14	16	TRBJ2-7	CASSPTPGTSFYEQYF	TGTGCCAGCAGCCCCACCCCCGGGACTAGCTTCTACGAGCAGTACTTC
TRBD1	.	TRBV5-1	14	TRBJ1-2	CASSTGTGRFGYTF	TGCGCCAGCAGCACCGGGACAGGGAGGTTTGGCTACACCTTC
.	many	TRBV11-2	13	TRBJ2-5	CASSQLSGETQYF	TGTGCCAGCAGCCAGTTATCCGGGGAGACCCAGTACTTC
TRBD2	many	TRBV11-2	15	TRBJ2-5	CASSLGAGGGETQYF	TGTGCCAGCAGCTTAGGGGCGGGAGGCGGAGAGACCCAGTACTTC
.	.	TRBV25-1	18	TRBJ1-3	CASSARGTAYTPGNTIYF	TGTGCCAGCAGTGCTAGAGGAACGGCGTATACCCCTGGAAACACCATATATTTT
TRBD1	many	TRBV20-1	14	TRBJ2-7	CSAGGRDRLYEQYF	TGCAGTGCTGGGGGTCGGGACAGGCTCTACGAGCAGTACTTC
.	.	TRBV10-3	17	TRBJ2-7	CAISAGSTRDNSYEQYF	TGTGCCATCAGTGCCGGCAGTACCCGGGACAACTCCTACGAGCAGTACTTC
.	.	TRBV15	15	TRBJ1-2	CATSRDWAGVGGYTF	TGTGCCACCAGCAGAGATTGGGCAGGGGTTGGCGGCTACACCTTC
TRBD2	.	TRBV7-9	15	TRBJ2-7	CASSSVAGGTYEQYF	TGTGCCAGCAGCTCGGTAGCGGGAGGTACCTACGAGCAGTACTTC
TRBD2	many	TRBV11-2	15	TRBJ2-5	CASSPLFSGVETQYF	TGTGCCAGCAGCCCCCTGTTTAGCGGGGTGGAGACCCAGTACTTC
.	.	TRBV5-1	13	TRBJ1-6	CASSIRADSPFHF	TGCGCCAGCAGCATCAGGGCGGATTCACCCTTCCACTTT
.	.	TRBV27	13	TRBJ1-1	CASSLRQKLEAFF	TGTGCCAGCAGTCTAAGACAGAAACTCGAAGCTTTCTTT
.	medium-sized	TRBV20-1	11	TRBJ2-5	CSAQNQETQYF	TGCAGTGCTCAGAACCAAGAGACCCAGTACTTC
TRBD1	many	TRBV6-6	14	TRBJ2-7	CASSQQGANYEQYF	TGTGCCAGCAGTCAACAGGGGGCCAACTACGAGCAGTACTTC
.	many	TRBV20-1	12	TRBJ1-1	CSAPGRAWGAFF	TGCAGTGCCCCGGGGAGGGCCTGGGGAGCTTTCTTT
TRBD1	medium-sized	TRBV7-2	13	TRBJ1-2	CASSLRQGGGYTF	TGTGCCAGCAGCTTACGACAGGGGGGCGGCTACACCTTC
.	.	TRBV7-2	14	TRBJ2-7	CASSSPDGTREQYF	TGTGCCAGCAGCTCGCCCGACGGGACACGCGAGCAGTACTTC
.	many	TRBV6-5	13	TRBJ2-3	CATSGHNTDTQYF	TGTGCCACCTCGGGGCACAACACAGATACGCAGTATTTT
.	.	TRBV7-9	13	TRBJ2-7	CASSEGTNYEQYF	TGTGCCAGCAGCGAAGGGACGAACTACGAGCAGTACTTC
.	.	TRBV10-3	14	TRBJ2-7	CATHPSGTTPVQYF	TGTGCCACCCATCCTTCCGGGACGACGCCTGTGCAGTACTTC